The text below deals with one TCR beta chain. As yet, its antigen is unknown. Assay used: immunoSEQ multiplex PCR; TCRdb lists only in-frame clones, some missing. The table lists around 20,000 clones, about 90% of them singletons. This entry comes from a study of OX40 agonist ivuxolimab in advanced cancers. Across the study: An agonistic human IgG2 monoclonal antibody against OX40 (CD134) was given. The diagnoses of dose-escalation patients were hepatocellular carcinoma, melanoma, renal cell or head and neck cancer. Every 2 weeks, patients received ivuxolimab intravenously, dosed at 0.01 to 10 mg/kg. Notes on the study in general: The study found among the lowest clonal expansion in partial responders at 0.1-3.0 mg/kg.

Per germline, CDR1 MGHDK and CDR2 SYGVNS. The CDR3 has 15 amino acids. V shed 4 bases and J 10 bases; nucleotides not matched to a gene: 10. V usage is TRBV25-1 and J usage is TRBJ2-2; 9 nucleotides agree with TRBD2. This receptor was obtained from an adult with an advanced solid tumor such as melanoma, head and neck, liver or kidney cancer. The sequencing here drew on CD4+ or CD8+ T cells sorted from blood, taken in a trial of the OX40 agonist ivuxolimab. For the CDR3, the DNA is TGTGCCAGCAGTGTTCGGGCTAGCGGGGAGTCGGAGCTGTTTTTT. Its translation is CASSVRASGESELFF.